The T cell receptor (beta chain) described here comes from a study of blood T cell repertoires in COVID-19. Produced via immunoSEQ multiplex PCR; TCRdb's table is partial and in-frame only. The top ten clones hold 4.5% to 6% of a sample with some 100,000 clones, about nine tenths of them seen once. The ends were cut back, 1 base at V and 5 bases at J, with 12 bases in the middle. This CDR3 contains 14 residues. Germline assignment: CDR1 SGHNT and CDR2 YENEEA. Material for sequencing was peripheral blood. The TCR originated in a man aged 70-80 years with acute or convalescent COVID-19. The V call is TRBV11-3, the J call TRBJ2-7; a possible D gene is TRBD1 (6 bases). The DNA of the CDR3 is TGTGCCAGCAGCTTAGGGGGCAGGGGTCACGAGCAGTACTTC. It yields the protein CASSLGGRGHEQYF.